This T cell receptor (beta chain) came from a study of blood T cell repertoires in COVID-19. Background on the study: The study drew acute and convalescent COVID-19 samples from the United States, Italy and Spain. Sample material is recorded as cDNA or gDNA derived from T cells, B-cell-depleted T cells, or PBMCs.

Seattle researchers signed up patients amid active infection and tracked them longitudinally. This CDR3 spans 11 amino acids. The germline CDR1 and CDR2 sequences are GTSNPN and SVGIG (reference sequence). In the original workflow: Amplification of reference gene primers provided the estimated nucleated cell counts. The protocol was immunoSEQ multiplex PCR, while the TCRdb copy is restricted to in-frame clones and leaves out a portion. V and J calls and clone size are as listed in that table; D and trimming were resolved from the DNA. The table lists around 140,000 clones, roughly 84% of them singletons.

The chain carries TRBV30 and TRBJ1-2; no firm D call. Sequences were obtained from peripheral blood. The receptor comes from a young man with COVID-19, enrolled during active disease. The chain's CDR3 is CVSRGTYGYTF. As DNA, the CDR3 is TGTGTCAGCCGGGGTACCTATGGCTACACCTTC.